Presented here are 12 T cell receptor beta chains from one specimen sequenced in a study of T cells after yellow fever vaccination. TCRdb itself ran the 5' RACE reads through MiXCR, one entry per CDR3 protein. The table has some 300,000 distinct CDR3 sequences, 8.5% to 10% seen once. Sequences were derived from CD4+ T cells sorted from PBMCs, sampled 5 days after the yellow fever booster vaccination. Every receptor here comes from a man aged 18 to 29 who received the YFV17D yellow fever vaccine.

V and J are TRBV28 and TRBJ1-2, with D tentatively TRBD1 (5 bases). CDR1 is MDHEN, CDR2 SYDVKM, per germline. The CDR3 is 13 amino acids. Trimming cost V 1 base and J 4 bases, with 7 bases left between them. This CDR3 is CASSLSGPYGYTF. The CDR3 region has the DNA TGTGCCAGCAGTTTATCGGGGCCCTATGGCTACACCTTC.

This chain uses TRBV4-3 with TRBJ1-2; the D is unclear. Per germline, CDR1 LGHNA and CDR2 YSLEER. Trimming left V 4 bases short and J 6 bases short, with 12 bases between. The CDR3 runs to 13 residues. CDR3 loop: CASSPQLGNGYTF. The CDR3 DNA sequence: TGCGCCAGCAGCCCCCAGTTGGGGAATGGCTACACCTTC.

This clonotype came up many times. The chain is built from TRBV29-1 and TRBJ1-2; 10 positions match TRBD1. Germline CDR1 reads SQVTM; CDR2 reads ANQGSEA. V was clipped by 6 bases and J by 4 bases; unmatched bases: 5. CDR3 length equals 13 residues. CDR3 sequence: CSVSGQGSYGYTF. The CDR3 region has the DNA TGCAGCGTGTCGGGACAGGGGAGCTATGGCTACACCTTC.

This clonotype appeared a few times. The V and J genes are TRBV10-3 and TRBJ2-5; possibly TRBD2 for D (5 bases). Germline V gene lookup returns CDR1 ENHRY and CDR2 SYGVKD. The CDR3 covers 15 residues. V lost 4 bases, J lost 1 base, and 13 bases lay in between. CDR3 DNA sequence: TGTGCCATCAGTGCACGGACTCTGACCCAAGAGACCCAGTACTTC. Encoded protein: CAISARTLTQETQYF.

CDR3 DNA: TGCAGTGCTAGAGTTTGGGACAGGGGCATGAACACTGAAGCTTTCTTT. As protein: CSARVWDRGMNTEAFF. The chain employs TRBV20-1 and TRBJ1-1, with 10 bases aligning to TRBD1. Trimming cost V 1 base and J 0 bases; bases outside gene matches: 5. CDR3 length: 16 amino acids. Looked up from germline, CDR1 is DFQATT and CDR2 is SNEGSKA (reference sequence).

The chain uses TRBV5-1 and TRBJ2-3, with 9 bases that match TRBD2. Germline V gene data show CDR1 as SGHRS and CDR2 as YFSETQ. This CDR3 comprises 15 residues. With 2 bases clipped from V and 2 bases from J, the junction kept 3 bases outside the gene matches. The chain's CDR3 is CASSLERGATDTQYF. The CDR3 coding sequence is TGCGCCAGCAGCTTAGAGCGGGGGGCCACAGATACGCAGTATTTT.

V gene TRBV10-3 combines with J gene TRBJ1-1; possible D gene TRBD1, 6 bases. V was pared by 5 bases and J by 3 bases, with 10 bases between. This CDR3 region has 13 residues. From germline, CDR1 is ENHRY and CDR2 SYGVKD. For the CDR3, the DNA is TGTGCCATCAGTCAGGGGCGTCACACTGAAGCTTTCTTT. Its protein product is CAISQGRHTEAFF.

There are a few counts of this clonotype. The rearrangement uses TRBV11-2 and TRBJ2-1; D not resolved. Trimming took off 8 bases at V and 4 bases at J, with 12 bases between the two ends. The germline CDR1 and CDR2 sequences are SGHAT and FQNNGV. The CDR3 contains 13 residues. In nucleotides, the CDR3 is TGTGCCAGCGAGGCAGGAATATACAATGAGCAGTTCTTC. Translated: CASEAGIYNEQFF.

This clonotype was seen a handful of times. The genes are TRBV2 and TRBJ1-3; D unclear. Trimming shortened V by 3 bases and J by 1 base, and 13 bases separated the two germline ends. This CDR3 is built from 16 residues. CDR1 and CDR2 (germline): SNHLY, FYNNEI. CDR3: CASSEVWRGSGNTIYF. Written as DNA, the CDR3 is TGTGCCAGCAGTGAGGTCTGGCGGGGTTCTGGAAACACCATATATTTT.

This clonotype appeared a few times. The chain joins TRBV11-3 to TRBJ2-1; perhaps TRBD2 as D (5 bases). Germline V lookup: CDR1 SGHNT, CDR2 YENEEA. The CDR3 consists of 15 residues. V lost 5 bases and J lost 2, with 13 bases in between. This CDR3 reads CASSPEGAAYNEQFF. The CDR3 DNA is TGTGCCAGCAGCCCCGAGGGAGCGGCCTACAATGAGCAGTTCTTC.

This clonotype was recorded many times. The chain employs TRBV5-4 and TRBJ2-3; D unresolved. Trimming took 6 bases from V and 2 from J, leaving 7 bases between them. The CDR3 spans 12 residues. Germline loops: CDR1 SGHNT, CDR2 YYREEE (reference sequence). The CDR3 loop reads CASKSSTDTQYF. The CDR3 DNA reads TGTGCCAGCAAATCTTCCACAGATACGCAGTATTTT.

This clonotype has only a few counts. The chain is built from TRBV27 and TRBJ2-5; D is unclear. This CDR3 has 18 residues. V was clipped by 1 base and J by 6 bases, with 24 bases between them. CDR1 is MNHEY and CDR2 is SMNVEV in the germline V gene (reference sequence). The DNA of the CDR3 is TGTGCCAGCAGTTTATTCAGCCCCCGTGGCAGCCCTTTCCAGACCCAGTACTTC. Its translation is CASSLFSPRGSPFQTQYF.